A single sample gave rise to the 10 T cell receptor beta chains below, sequenced in a study of blood T cell repertoires in COVID-19. Produced via immunoSEQ multiplex PCR; TCRdb's table is partial and in-frame only. The table lists more than 100,000 clones, 84% of them singletons. Sequenced material: peripheral blood. The receptors were sampled from a human donor in a cohort sampled during active or convalescent COVID-19.

This chain uses TRBV7-2 with TRBJ1-5, with 8 positions matching TRBD1. The J segment lost 5 bases and the V segment lost 5 bases, leaving 8 bases of the junction unmatched. The CDR3 is 15 amino acids. Germline V gene lookup returns CDR1 SGHTA and CDR2 FQGNSA. In DNA, the CDR3 is TGTGCCAGCAGCGCGAGGACAGGGAGGGATCAGCCCCAGCATTTT. Residues: CASSARTGRDQPQHF.

The V and J genes are TRBV5-5 and TRBJ1-5; 12 positions agree with TRBD1. The trim removed 3 bases at V and 6 bases at J, leaving 4 bases unmatched. Germline CDR1 reads SGHKS; CDR2 reads YYEKEE (reference sequence). The CDR3 consists of 15 residues. The DNA of the CDR3 is TGTGCCAGCAGCTCCGGGACAGGGGGCTTTCAGCCCCAGCATTTT. The encoded protein is CASSSGTGGFQPQHF.

This clone occurred many times. The chain has TRBV5-1 and TRBJ2-3; TRBD2 matches 13 bases. Trimming removed 4 bases from V and 3 bases from J; junction bases left unmatched: 11. Per germline, CDR1 SGHRS and CDR2 YFSETQ. The CDR3 is 18 amino acids. CDR3 residues: CASSPGTSGAGGTDTQYF. CDR3 coding DNA: TGCGCCAGCAGCCCTGGGACTAGCGGGGCCGGGGGGACAGATACGCAGTATTTT.

The chain carries TRBV27 and TRBJ1-6, with D maybe TRBD1 (5 bases). The CDR3 sequence is 13 residues long. Trimming stripped 8 bases from V and 12 bases from J, with 17 bases between. CDR1 is MNHEY, CDR2 SMNVEV, per germline (reference sequence). CDR3 sequence reads: CASRVGGWEPLHF. The CDR3 region has the DNA TGTGCCAGCCGAGTGGGGGGTTGGGAACCCCTCCACTTT.

This chain uses TRBV24-1 with TRBJ2-3; the match to TRBD2 covers 15 bases. J was trimmed by 5 bases and V by 3 bases; bases with no gene match: 8. The CDR3 contains 18 residues. Germline V CDR1 and CDR2: KGHDR, SFDVKD. CDR3 loop: CATSDGGLAGGPEDTQYF. The CDR3 region has the DNA TGTGCCACCAGTGATGGAGGACTAGCGGGGGGGCCAGAAGATACGCAGTATTTT.

The chain carries TRBV6-5 and TRBJ1-4; D possibly corresponds to TRBD1 (5 bases). V was cut by 4 bases and J by 0 bases, with 9 bases left in between. The CDR3 consists of 15 residues. Germline CDR1 and CDR2: MNHEY and SVGAGI. This chain's CDR3 is CASSLQAPTNEKLFF. In DNA, the CDR3 is TGTGCCAGCAGTTTACAGGCGCCAACTAATGAAAAACTGTTTTTT.

The rearrangement joins TRBV6-2 or TRBV6-3 to TRBJ2-1; 12 nucleotides align to TRBD2. The length of the CDR3 is 16 residues. The V gene's germline CDR1 is MNHEY and CDR2 SVGEGT. V dropped 5 bases and J dropped 9; count of bases not matched to a gene: 11. CDR3 protein: CASSAALAGGPIEQFF. The CDR3 DNA is TGTGCCAGCAGTGCCGCCCTAGCGGGGGGGCCTATTGAGCAGTTCTTC.

CDR3 nucleotide sequence: TGTGCCAGTAGTATAGTTGGGACAGGGCGAGGCAATACGGTGGGCACTGAAGCTTTCTTT. Amino acid sequence: CASSIVGTGRGNTVGTEAFF. This chain uses TRBV19 with TRBJ1-1; the match to TRBD1 covers 9 bases. The CDR3 extends over 20 amino acids. Germline V gene sequence: CDR1 LNHDA, CDR2 SQIVND (reference sequence). After removal of 1 base from V and 4 bases from J, the junction contained 19 bases not matched to a gene.

This chain uses TRBV2 with TRBJ1-2, with D possibly matching TRBD1 (6 bases). The CDR3 loop spans 12 amino acids. Germline values: CDR1 SNHLY, CDR2 FYNNEI. V dropped 5 bases and J dropped 6 bases, with 10 bases sitting between them. The CDR3 nucleotides are TGTGCCAGCAGTATTACAGGGAATGGCTACACCTTC. This gives the protein CASSITGNGYTF.

In this sample, this clone turned up once. The chain links TRBV30 to TRBJ1-2; 12 nucleotides line up with TRBD1. The CDR3 runs 15 residues. From germline, CDR1 is GTSNPN and CDR2 SVGIG (reference sequence). The trim removed 6 bases at V and 7 bases at J, leaving 12 bases unmatched. The CDR3 nucleotides read TGTGCCTGCCTTCCCGGGACAGGGGGCTTCGGTGGCTACACCTTC. Its protein product is CACLPGTGGFGGYTF.